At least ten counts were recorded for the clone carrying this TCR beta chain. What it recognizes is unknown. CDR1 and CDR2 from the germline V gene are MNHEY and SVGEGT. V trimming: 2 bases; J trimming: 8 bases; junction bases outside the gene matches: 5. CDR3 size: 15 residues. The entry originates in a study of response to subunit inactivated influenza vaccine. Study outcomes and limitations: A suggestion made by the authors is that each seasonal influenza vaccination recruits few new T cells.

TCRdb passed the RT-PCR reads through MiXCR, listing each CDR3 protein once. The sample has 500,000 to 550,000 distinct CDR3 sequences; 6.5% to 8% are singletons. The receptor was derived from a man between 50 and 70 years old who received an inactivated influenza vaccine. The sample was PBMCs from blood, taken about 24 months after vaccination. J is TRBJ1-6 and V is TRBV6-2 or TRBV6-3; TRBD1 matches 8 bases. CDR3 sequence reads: CASSYGQGNDSPLHF. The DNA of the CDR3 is TGTGCCAGCAGTTACGGACAGGGAAACGATTCACCCCTCCACTTT.